The 30 T cell receptor beta chains presented below share a single source sample, sequenced in a study of T cells in Graves' hyperthyroidism and ophthalmopathy. Using RNA transcripts as the source, TCR beta CDR3 regions were amplified. HTBI primers were employed in a first-round RT-PCR of the TCR CDR3. TCRdb reprocessed the multiplex PCR reads with MiXCR, giving one entry per CDR3 protein. The sample consists of some 490,000 distinct CDR3 sequences, less than 25% of them appearing once. Sequenced material: blood. The origin of the receptors is a woman between 65 and 79 years old with Graves' ophthalmopathy.

This clonotype appeared a few times. The J gene is TRBJ1-1, the V gene TRBV30; D is perhaps TRBD1 (5 bases). Trimming stripped 2 bases from V and 11 bases from J, with 15 bases between. CDR1 is GTSNPN, CDR2 SVGIG, per germline (reference sequence). The CDR3 is 12 residues long. The CDR3 nucleotides are TGTGCCTGGAGTTCCCGGGGGGAAGTCGCTTTCTTT. Encoded protein: CAWSSRGEVAFF.

This clonotype was counted ten times or more. The chain couples TRBV3-1 to TRBJ2-5, with D unresolved. This CDR3 has 10 amino acids. Per the germline V gene, CDR1 is LGHDT and CDR2 is YNNKEL (reference sequence). The germline V and J ends were trimmed by 0 bases and 7 bases, with 0 bases remaining between them. The CDR3 loop is CASSQETQYF. Written as DNA, the CDR3 is TGTGCCAGCAGCCAAGAGACCCAGTACTTC.

This sequence joins TRBV3-1 and TRBJ2-7; 7 bases line up with TRBD1. This CDR3 is built from 15 residues. V was pared by 5 bases and J by 2 bases, with 9 bases of the junction left unmatched. Germline values: CDR1 LGHDT, CDR2 YNNKEL (reference sequence). CDR3 residues: CASSTLGTAPYEQYF. The DNA for the CDR3 is TGTGCCAGCAGCACCCTCGGGACAGCCCCCTACGAGCAGTACTTC.

Only a few counts were recorded for this clonotype. The chain carries TRBV6-2 or TRBV6-3 and TRBJ2-7, with TRBD2 as a possible D gene (7 bases). CDR3 length: 17 amino acids. Trimming stripped 2 bases from V and 0 bases from J, with 17 bases between. CDR1 MNHEY and CDR2 SVGEGT come from the germline V gene. The CDR3 DNA sequence: TGTGCCAGCAGTTACCCCCTCGGGGGGACAAGCTCCTACGAGCAGTACTTC. Translating it yields CASSYPLGGTSSYEQYF.

This clonotype was seen at least ten times. The V and J genes are TRBV7-2 and TRBJ2-3, with 10 positions matching TRBD1. Germline CDR1 SGHTA, CDR2 FQGNSA. J gave up 4 bases and V 5 bases, and 6 bases lay outside the gene matches. The CDR3 has 15 residues. CDR3 coding DNA: TGTGCCAGCAGCCTGGACAGGGGGGTTGCAGATACGCAGTATTTT. Translated: CASSLDRGVADTQYF.

The rearrangement uses TRBV12-3 or TRBV12-4 and TRBJ2-1; TRBD1 is a possible D gene (6 bases). V was clipped by 6 bases and J by 2 bases, with 11 bases between them. CDR3 length equals 14 residues. Here the CDR3 reads CASSVRGTYNEQFF. Written as DNA, the CDR3 is TGTGCCAGCAGCGTAAGGGGGACCTACAATGAGCAGTTCTTC.

The gene calls are TRBV9 and TRBJ2-7, with TRBD2 matching 7 bases. Germline CDR1 is SGDLS and CDR2 is YYNGEE. This CDR3 spans 15 amino acids. After removal of 2 bases from V and 6 bases from J, the junction contained 11 bases not matched to a gene. The chain's CDR3 is CASSVGMREQGEQYF. CDR3 nucleotides: TGTGCCAGCAGCGTGGGTATGCGGGAGCAGGGCGAGCAGTACTTC.

The V gene is TRBV29-1, the J gene TRBJ2-7; D perhaps matches TRBD1 (6 bases). There are 13 residues in the CDR3. The germline V and J ends were trimmed by 5 bases and 0 bases, with 11 bases remaining between them. CDR1 is SQVTM, CDR2 ANQGSEA, per germline. For the CDR3, the DNA is TGCAGCGTTTACAGGGTGGACTCCTACGAGCAGTACTTC. This translates into CSVYRVDSYEQYF.

This clonotype was detected only a few times. The chain joins TRBV5-1 to TRBJ1-4, with a tentative D call TRBD1 (6 bases). Between the trimmed V and J ends, which lost 7 bases and 6 bases, there was a span of 13 bases. The CDR3 consists of 13 residues. Germline CDR1 and CDR2: SGHRS and YFSETQ. DNA for the CDR3: TGCGCCAGCGGGACACCTGGGGATGAAAAACTGTTTTTT. Protein: CASGTPGDEKLFF.

This clonotype was detected ten times or more. The rearrangement uses TRBV7-2 and TRBJ2-3; 7 nucleotides line up with TRBD1. J gave up 4 bases and V 1 base, and 5 bases lay outside the gene matches. The CDR3 length is 15 residues. Germline V CDR1 and CDR2: SGHTA, FQGNSA. CDR3 loop: CASSLEWQGADTQYF. The CDR3 coding sequence is TGTGCCAGCAGCTTAGAGTGGCAGGGGGCAGATACGCAGTATTTT.

This rearrangement joins TRBV20-1 to TRBJ2-5; 12 positions match TRBD2. From germline, CDR1 is DFQATT and CDR2 SNEGSKA (reference sequence). The length of the CDR3 is 17 residues. The V gene end was trimmed by 1 base and the J gene end by 2 bases; junction bases not matched to a gene: 8. This CDR3 is CSARVTSGSLGQETQYF. For the CDR3, the DNA is TGCAGTGCTAGAGTGACTAGCGGGAGCTTGGGGCAAGAGACCCAGTACTTC.

This clonotype was found once. The chain employs TRBV6-1 and TRBJ2-4; perhaps TRBD2 as D (6 bases). Germline-derived CDR1 and CDR2 are MNHNS and SASEGT. CDR3 length: 16 amino acids. The V and J ends lost 8 bases and 2 bases respectively, with 19 bases between them. CDR3 nucleotides: TGTGCCAGCCCCGCCCCGCGGGGCAGGCCCAAAAACATTCAGTACTTC. Translating it yields CASPAPRGRPKNIQYF.

This clonotype was detected a few times. V and J are TRBV20-1 and TRBJ1-2; D gene unclear. Between the trimmed V and J ends, which lost 3 bases and 4 bases, there was a span of 12 bases. The CDR3 has 13 residues. From germline, CDR1 is DFQATT and CDR2 SNEGSKA (reference sequence). The CDR3 DNA reads TGCAGTGCTAGTCTGGCAGCCATCTATGGCTACACCTTC. Its protein is CSASLAAIYGYTF.

This clonotype was observed a few times. The chain has TRBV7-2 and TRBJ1-1; D possibly corresponds to TRBD1 (6 bases). This CDR3 region has 14 residues. Germline V gives CDR1 SGHTA, CDR2 FQGNSA. Trimming shortened V by 6 bases and J by 2 bases, and 13 bases separated the two germline ends. In DNA, the CDR3 is TGTGCCAGCAGTAAAAGGACAGCCAACACTGAAGCTTTCTTT. Its translation is CASSKRTANTEAFF.

The V and J genes are TRBV28 and TRBJ2-7; 13 bases line up with TRBD2. V lost 4 bases and J lost 6; bases outside the gene matches: 15. The CDR3 has 18 amino acids. CDR1 is MDHEN, CDR2 SYDVKM, per germline. Here the CDR3 reads CASSSGTQLAGGPFEQYF. As DNA, the CDR3 is TGTGCCAGCAGTTCCGGGACCCAACTAGCGGGAGGGCCCTTCGAGCAGTACTTC.

The chain combines TRBV5-4 with TRBJ2-7; 8 bases are shared with TRBD2. The ends lost 2 bases at V and 3 bases at J; junction bases unmatched: 7. The CDR3 totals 15 residues. The germline gives CDR1 SGHNT, CDR2 YYREEE (reference sequence). In nucleotides, the CDR3 is TGTGCCAGCAGCTTAACGGGGGGGGCCAACTACGAGCAGTACTTC. Translated, it gives CASSLTGGANYEQYF.

The chain employs TRBV19 and TRBJ2-3; no reliable D call. This CDR3 region has 15 residues. V was pared by 5 bases and J by 2 bases, with 14 bases between. CDR1 LNHDA and CDR2 SQIVND come from the germline V gene (reference sequence). CDR3 sequence (DNA): TGTGCCAGTAGTTCCCTTACCAGGAACACAGATACGCAGTATTTT. This gives the protein CASSSLTRNTDTQYF.

V gene TRBV18 combines with J gene TRBJ1-2; TRBD1 is a possible D gene (6 bases). Germline CDR1 KGHSH, CDR2 LQKENI. CDR3 length equals 14 residues. Trimming took 4 bases from V and 7 from J, leaving 16 bases between them. The CDR3 region is CASSRRQEVSGYTF. CDR3 bases: TGTGCCAGCTCACGACGACAGGAGGTAAGTGGCTACACCTTC.

This clonotype has a count of ten or more. This rearrangement joins TRBV30 to TRBJ1-2; possibly TRBD1 for D (6 bases). The germline gives CDR1 GTSNPN, CDR2 SVGIG (reference sequence). CDR3 length: 11 amino acids. The V end lost 7 bases, the J end lost 7 bases, and 13 bases lay between the germline ends. CDR3 nucleotides: TGTGCCTCGAGAAACAGGGTTGGCTACACCTTC. Translating gives CASRNRVGYTF. The variable domain in full, with the rest retrieved from reference TRBV30 and TRBJ1-2, is SQTIHQWPATLVQPVGSPLSLECTVEGTSNPNLYWYRQAAGRGLQLLFYSVGIGQISSEVPQNLSASRPQDRQFILSSKKLLLSDSGFYLCASRNRVGYTFGSGTRLTVV.

The V gene is TRBV7-3, the J gene TRBJ2-2; 7 bases line up with TRBD2. V trimming: 6 bases; J trimming: 6 bases; junction bases outside the gene matches: 10. Germline lookup yields CDR1 SGHTA and CDR2 FQGTGA. The CDR3 has 15 residues. This chain's CDR3 is CASSLSGERAGELFF. In DNA form, the CDR3 reads TGTGCCAGCAGTCTAAGCGGGGAGAGGGCCGGGGAGCTGTTTTTT.

This clonotype was observed a handful of times. The genes are TRBV6-1 and TRBJ2-6; no clear D gene. CDR3 length equals 16 residues. V lost 6 bases to trimming and J lost 0 bases, with 12 bases between them. Germline lookup yields CDR1 MNHNS and CDR2 SASEGT. As DNA, the CDR3 is TGTGCCAGCAGAGTGCCCGGCGGCTCTGGGGCCAACGTCCTGACTTTC. Translating gives CASRVPGGSGANVLTF.

This clonotype was recorded at least ten times. The chain combines TRBV30 with TRBJ2-1, with 8 bases lining up with TRBD2. Germline CDR1 is GTSNPN and CDR2 is SVGIG (reference sequence). This CDR3 region has 15 residues. V trimming: 1 base; J trimming: 6 bases; junction bases outside the gene matches: 8. CDR3 sequence: CAWSEGSGTLNEQFF. Here the CDR3 DNA reads TGTGCCTGGAGTGAAGGTAGCGGGACCCTCAATGAGCAGTTCTTC.

The chain uses TRBV7-2 and TRBJ1-6; 7 bases agree with TRBD1. CDR1 and CDR2 (germline): SGHTA, FQGNSA. The CDR3 loop spans 16 amino acids. With 4 bases clipped from V and 1 base from J, the junction kept 4 bases outside the gene matches. The CDR3 DNA reads TGTGCCAGCAGCTCGGCACAGGGGTCCTATAATTCACCCCTCCACTTT. Translation: CASSSAQGSYNSPLHF. The entire variable domain, with the rest obtained from reference TRBV7-2 and TRBJ1-6, is as follows: GAGVSQSPSNKVTEKGKDVELRCDPISGHTALYWYRQSLGQGLEFLIYFQGNSAPDKSGLPSDRFSAERTGGSVSTLTIQRTQQEDSAVYLCASSSAQGSYNSPLHFGNGTRLTVT.

This chain connects TRBV29-1 to TRBJ2-7; D is unclear. This CDR3 region has 15 residues. Trimming cost V 5 bases and J 0 bases, with 17 bases left between them. CDR1 SQVTM and CDR2 ANQGSEA come from the germline V gene. The CDR3 here is CSVLPGGPSSYEQYF. For the CDR3, the DNA is TGCAGCGTTCTTCCCGGCGGACCCAGCTCCTACGAGCAGTACTTC.

This clonotype was recorded many times. The gene calls are TRBV10-1 and TRBJ2-7; D possibly corresponds to TRBD2 (7 bases). Germline V gene lookup returns CDR1 WNHNN and CDR2 SYGVQD (reference sequence). The CDR3 extends over 15 amino acids. V was cut by 5 bases and J by 1 base, with 15 bases left in between. CDR3 in amino acids: CASSQQGAGSYEQYF. In DNA form, the CDR3 reads TGCGCCAGCAGTCAACAGGGAGCGGGATCCTACGAGCAGTACTTC.

The chain uses TRBV11-2 and TRBJ1-2; the D is unclear. Germline loops: CDR1 SGHAT, CDR2 FQNNGV. The CDR3 totals 12 residues. V was pared by 8 bases and J by 10 bases, with 17 bases between. CDR3 nucleotides: TGTGCCAGCCGCAACCAAAAATTTATCTACACCTTC. Translation: CASRNQKFIYTF.

This clonotype was seen a handful of times. V usage is TRBV12-3 or TRBV12-4 and J usage is TRBJ1-2; D unclear. The CDR3 is made up of 12 amino acids. The ends were cut back, 2 bases at V and 7 bases at J, with 8 bases in the middle. The chain's CDR3 is CASSLIPPGYTF. CDR3 sequence (DNA): TGTGCCAGCAGTTTAATCCCCCCTGGCTACACCTTC.

V gene TRBV19 combines with J gene TRBJ1-2, with 7 bases identical to TRBD1. The CDR3 sequence is 14 residues long. Germline V gene data show CDR1 as LNHDA and CDR2 as SQIVND (reference sequence). Unmatched junction bases numbered 6, after V lost 5 bases and J lost 3 bases. The CDR3 region has the DNA TGTGCCAGTAGTCAAAGCACAGGGGACTATGGCTACACCTTC. Protein: CASSQSTGDYGYTF.

This clonotype was counted at least ten times. V usage is TRBV12-3 or TRBV12-4 and J usage is TRBJ1-2, with 8 bases matching TRBD1. The junction had 11 bases not matched to a gene; V was cut back by 5 bases and J by 6 bases. The CDR3 runs 15 residues. The CDR3 protein is CASSPGQGTVDGYTF. The CDR3 DNA reads TGTGCCAGCAGTCCTGGACAGGGAACCGTGGATGGCTACACCTTC.

This chain connects TRBV30 to TRBJ2-7, with D perhaps TRBD1 or TRBD2 (5 bases each). The V gene lost 1 base and the J gene lost 12 bases, with 16 bases spanning the gap. The germline V gene encodes CDR1 GTSNPN and CDR2 SVGIG (reference sequence). This CDR3 has 12 amino acids. As DNA, the CDR3 is TGTGCCTGGAGTGACGGGGACGCTAAGCTGTACTTC. Its translation: CAWSDGDAKLYF.